This TCR beta chain comes out of a study of cytotoxic CD8 clonotypes in ibrutinib-treated CLL. Clones were read by immunoSEQ multiplex PCR, and TCRdb kept only the in-frame ones, dropping some. The table shows tens of thousands of clones, with approximately 60% occurring only once. Germline V gives CDR1 MNHEY, CDR2 SMNVEV (reference sequence). CDR3 size: 14 residues. The trim removed 6 bases at V and 4 bases at J, leaving 4 bases unmatched. This clonotype was obtained from a human donor with chronic lymphocytic leukemia. The chain combines TRBV27 with TRBJ2-1; 9 nucleotides agree with TRBD1. The sequenced sample was PBMCs, obtained after 24 months of ibrutinib treatment. In nucleotides, the CDR3 is TGTGCCAGCAGGTCCGGGACAGGGTACAATGAGCAGTTCTTC. Translation gives CASRSGTGYNEQFF.